These 32 T cell receptor beta chains originate from one sample sequenced in a study of metastatic and nonmetastatic thyroid tumors. Thyroid surgery had not been preceded by any treatment in any patient. TCRdb re-clonotyped the PCR reads via MiXCR. The sample records 20,000 to 25,000 clones, approximately 16% being singletons. The specimen sequenced was tumor tissue. All receptors come from a female donor with papillary thyroid cancer or a benign thyroid nodule (not recorded which). Some clones in this sample may be carry-over from other donors' samples.

This clone has a count of ten or more. The chain recombines TRBV20-1 with TRBJ1-5; TRBD1 agrees at 7 bases. CDR3 length: 14 residues. V shed 5 bases, J shed 5 bases, and the junction held 9 bases outside the gene matches. Germline V CDR1 and CDR2: DFQATT, SNEGSKA (reference sequence). CDR3 nucleotide sequence: TGCAGTGCTTCTCCGGGACAGAGACATCAGCCCCAGCATTTT. This translates into CSASPGQRHQPQHF.

This clone came up many times. CDR3 region: CASSQVWEAGANVLTF. In DNA, the CDR3 is TGTGCCAGCAGCCAAGTCTGGGAGGCTGGGGCCAACGTCCTGACTTTC. This rearrangement joins TRBV3-1 to TRBJ2-6, with TRBD2 as a possible D gene (6 bases). The CDR3 is 16 amino acids. V was shortened by 1 base and J by 2 bases, with 9 bases between the two germline ends. CDR1 and CDR2 from the germline V gene are LGHDT and YNNKEL (reference sequence).

This clone was seen only a few times. This may be a read error, as it is one base from a much larger clone. In DNA form, the CDR3 reads TGTGCCAGCAGCTTATCCCCGGGGCACGATGAGCAGTTCTTC. This sequence encodes CASSLSPGHDEQFF. The chain links TRBV7-3 to TRBJ2-1; D is possibly TRBD1 or TRBD2 (5 bases each). This CDR3 contains 14 residues. Germline V gene data show CDR1 as SGHTA and CDR2 as FQGTGA. V lost 2 bases to trimming and J lost 8 bases, with 13 bases between them.

This clone was found many times. J is TRBJ1-1 and V is TRBV20-1, with 7 bases lining up with TRBD1. This CDR3 spans 13 amino acids. V dropped 8 bases and J dropped 1; count of bases not matched to a gene: 7. CDR1 is DFQATT and CDR2 is SNEGSKA in the germline V gene (reference sequence). The CDR3 region has the DNA TGCAGTCCTAAGGGACAGCCGAACACTGAAGCTTTCTTT. Its translation is CSPKGQPNTEAFF.

The chain has TRBV27 and TRBJ1-1, with TRBD1 matching over 7 bases. J was trimmed by 14 bases and V by 5 bases; bases with no gene match: 23. Germline V gene sequence: CDR1 MNHEY, CDR2 SMNVEV (reference sequence). The CDR3 length is 16 residues. The CDR3 bases are TGTGCCAGCAGTACGGAGGGGGCGCGGGTGAACACTGAATCCTTCTTT. The encoded protein is CASSTEGARVNTESFF.

This clone was detected many times. The chain recombines TRBV5-1 with TRBJ1-6; D might be TRBD1 (6 bases). This CDR3 has 14 amino acids. Germline V lookup: CDR1 SGHRS, CDR2 YFSETQ. V lost 3 bases, J lost 7 bases, and 11 bases lay in between. CDR3 in amino acids: CASSSGTQNSPLHF. Here the CDR3 DNA reads TGCGCCAGCAGCTCCGGGACACAGAATTCACCCCTCCACTTT.

Turning to this clone: Other DNA variants within this sample encode the same CDR3. J is TRBJ1-1 and V is TRBV11-2, with D uncertain. The CDR3 sequence is 13 residues long. V shed 3 bases and J shed 6 bases, with 11 bases lying between them. The germline V gene encodes CDR1 SGHAT and CDR2 FQNNGV. The CDR3: CASSLAGNAEAFF. The CDR3 nucleotides are TGTGCCAGCAGCTTGGCGGGTAACGCTGAAGCTTTCTTT.

Worth noting for this clone: Sequence at one end of the junction differs from germline and may be a read error. The chain has TRBV7-8 and TRBJ2-7, with unresolved D. CDR1 and CDR2 from the germline V gene are SGHVS and FQNEAQ. This CDR3 comprises 16 residues. The CDR3 nucleotides read TGTGCCATCAGCCATGGTAACGGTAAGAGGAGATACGAGCAGTACTTC. It specifies CAISHGNGKRRYEQYF.

At least ten counts were recorded for this clone. The chain employs TRBV19 and TRBJ2-1, with TRBD1 identical over 9 bases. This CDR3 has 16 amino acids. CDR1 and CDR2 (germline): LNHDA, SQIVND (reference sequence). V was clipped by 1 base and J by 7 bases; unmatched bases: 8. This CDR3 is CASSIGRGQGLNEQFF. The CDR3 nucleotides are TGTGCCAGTAGTATAGGAAGGGGACAGGGACTGAATGAGCAGTTCTTC.

This clone has at least ten counts. This chain uses TRBV4-2 with TRBJ2-4; D is perhaps TRBD1 or TRBD2 (6 bases each). Germline V gene lookup returns CDR1 LGHNA and CDR2 YNFKEQ. The CDR3 length is 17 residues. Trimming removed 5 bases from V and 1 base from J, with 18 bases in between. The CDR3 sequence is CASSSRLGGSAKNIQYF. The CDR3 region has the DNA TGTGCCAGCAGCTCTCGACTAGGGGGGTCGGCCAAAAACATTCAGTACTTC.

This chain links TRBV12-3 or TRBV12-4 with TRBJ2-2; D ambiguous. The CDR3 extends over 15 amino acids. Trimming stripped 2 bases from V and 4 bases from J, with 11 bases between. For the CDR3, the DNA is TGTGCCAGCAGTTTAACGCATTGTCTCACCGGGGAGCTGTTTTTT. Its protein is CASSLTHCLTGELFF.

This clone appeared many times. V gene TRBV4-2 combines with J gene TRBJ1-5; D call uncertain. The V end was cut by 0 bases, the J end by 6 bases, with 6 bases between. Germline-derived CDR1 and CDR2 are LGHNA and YNFKEQ. The CDR3 is 13 residues long. The DNA of the CDR3 is TGTGCCAGCAGCCAAGATCCAAGTCAGCCCCAGCATTTT. Amino acids: CASSQDPSQPQHF.

This clone was seen repeatedly, ten times or more. V usage is TRBV28 and J usage is TRBJ1-5, with a possible D match to TRBD1 (6 bases). Germline values: CDR1 MDHEN, CDR2 SYDVKM. V was cut by 7 bases and J by 3 bases, with 19 bases left in between. CDR3 length equals 16 residues. The CDR3 nucleotides read TGTGCCAGCATCTCGGGCGGGACACCCTTCAATCAGCCCCAGCATTTT. Protein: CASISGGTPFNQPQHF.

In its sample, this clone was seen many times. This chain joins TRBV9 and TRBJ1-4; TRBD1 might be the D (6 bases). Germline V CDR1 and CDR2: SGDLS, YYNGEE. V was shortened by 4 bases and J by 5 bases, with 15 bases between the two germline ends. CDR3 length: 15 residues. The CDR3 nucleotides are TGTGCCAGCAGCTCCCTGGACAGCGTAAATGAAAAACTGTTTTTT. It specifies CASSSLDSVNEKLFF.

This clone was seen once. The chain uses TRBV7-9 and TRBJ1-4; tentative D call: TRBD1 (5 bases). The germline V and J ends were trimmed by 7 bases and 0 bases, with 15 bases remaining between them. The CDR3 is 16 residues long. Germline CDR1 is SEHNR and CDR2 is FQNEAQ (reference sequence). CDR3: CASISGNRATNEKLFF. The CDR3 DNA follows: TGTGCCAGCATCTCAGGGAATCGGGCAACTAATGAAAAACTGTTTTTT. The variable domain in full, with the rest retrieved from reference TRBV7-9 and TRBJ1-4, is DTGVSQNPRHKITKRGQNVTFRCDPISEHNRLYWYRQTLGQGPEFLTYFQNEAQLEKSRLLSDRFSAERPKGSFSTLEIQRTEQGDSAMYLCASISGNRATNEKLFFGSGTQLSVL.

On this clone: A clone one base away is much larger, so this may be a read error. The chain recombines TRBV2 with TRBJ2-1, with D perhaps matching TRBD1 or TRBD2 (6 bases each). This CDR3 is 12 amino acids long. Germline CDR1 and CDR2: SNHLY and FYNNEI. The CDR3 spells CASLLQRGAPFF. CDR3 sequence (DNA): TGTGCCAGCCTACTCCAGAGGGGGGCCCCCTTTTTC.

This clone was found many times. This rearrangement joins TRBV30 to TRBJ1-2; perhaps TRBD1 as D (6 bases). The CDR3 is 15 residues long. Germline CDR1 reads GTSNPN; CDR2 reads SVGIG (reference sequence). The V end was cut by 2 bases, the J end by 9 bases, with 22 bases between. The CDR3 region is CAWSKGRDTGLRYTF. The CDR3 DNA follows: TGTGCCTGGAGTAAAGGACGGGACACAGGGCTACGCTACACCTTC. Combining the CDR3 with reference TRBV30 and TRBJ1-2 gives the whole variable domain SQTIHQWPATLVQPVGSPLSLECTVEGTSNPNLYWYRQAAGRGLQLLFYSVGIGQISSEVPQNLSASRPQDRQFILSSKKLLLSDSGFYLCAWSKGRDTGLRYTFGSGTRLTVV.

The sample holds many counts of this clone. This rearrangement joins TRBV10-2 to TRBJ1-5; D call uncertain. There are 13 residues in the CDR3. Germline V gene lookup returns CDR1 WSHSY and CDR2 SAAADI. Trimming left V 6 bases short and J 5 bases short, with 11 bases between. The CDR3 protein is CASSRNFYQPQHF. The CDR3 region has the DNA TGCGCCAGCAGCAGGAATTTCTATCAGCCCCAGCATTTT.

This clone was recorded at least ten times. This CDR3 fails to terminate in the conserved phenylalanine or tryptophan, so it likely reflects a read error. The genes are TRBV28 and TRBJ2-7, with TRBD1 matching over 7 bases. The CDR3 loop spans 14 amino acids. The germline V gene encodes CDR1 MDHEN and CDR2 SYDVKM. With 7 bases clipped from V and 2 bases from J, the junction kept 8 bases outside the gene matches. The CDR3 region is CASKRDSLTYEQYL. CDR3 coding DNA: TGTGCCAGCAAACGGGACAGTTTAACCTACGAGCAGTACCTC.

V usage is TRBV5-1 and J usage is TRBJ2-7, with a possible D match to TRBD1 (5 bases). This CDR3 region has 15 residues. Trimming removed 1 base at V and 9 bases at J, with 20 bases between. Germline lookup yields CDR1 SGHRS and CDR2 YFSETQ. CDR3 in amino acids: CASSLYTRVFKGQYF. CDR3 coding DNA: TGCGCCAGCAGCTTGTACACCAGGGTTTTTAAGGGGCAGTACTTC.

This clone occurred many times. Just one base apart from a much larger clone, this may be a read error. This chain connects TRBV25-1 to TRBJ1-1, with D tentatively TRBD1 (5 bases). The ends were cut back, 8 bases at V and 0 bases at J, with 16 bases in the middle. This CDR3 is built from 15 residues. The germline CDR1 and CDR2 sequences are MGHDK and SYGVNS. The CDR3 sequence: CASGPGPRMNTEAFF. The CDR3 bases are TGTGCCAGCGGGCCGGGACCGCGCATGAACACTGAAGCTTTCTTT.

This clone was seen at least ten times. The V call is TRBV6-1, the J call TRBJ1-5; 7 bases map to TRBD1. This CDR3 has 14 residues. After removal of 6 bases from V and 4 bases from J, the junction contained 6 bases not matched to a gene. Germline-derived CDR1 and CDR2 are MNHNS and SASEGT. The CDR3 loop reads CASSLGTANQPQHF. The DNA of the CDR3 is TGTGCCAGCAGCCTAGGGACAGCTAATCAGCCCCAGCATTTT.

In this sample, this clone turned up a few times. A clone one base away is much larger, so this may be a read error. The CDR3 does not close with the conserved phenylalanine or tryptophan, likely indicating a read error. The rearrangement links TRBV19 to TRBJ1-5; no definite D call. CDR3 length: 15 amino acids. V lost 1 base to trimming and J lost 0 bases, with 7 bases between them. Germline V gene lookup returns CDR1 LNHDA and CDR2 SQIVND (reference sequence). CDR3 residues: CASSIVIDSNQPQHV. In nucleotides, the CDR3 is TGTGCCAGTAGTATAGTGATCGATAGCAATCAGCCCCAGCATGTT.

This clone was seen many times. The CDR3 DNA reads as TGTGCCAGCAGCTTGGGCGGCTGGGGCTACACCTTC. As protein: CASSLGGWGYTF. The chain couples TRBV5-6 to TRBJ1-2, with D hard to call. The CDR3 is 12 amino acids. The germline V gene encodes CDR1 SGHDT and CDR2 YYEEEE. V was clipped by 0 bases and J by 8 bases, with 8 bases between them. Supplemented by reference TRBV5-6 and TRBJ1-2, the full variable domain reads DAGVTQSPTHLIKTRGQQVTLRCSPKSGHDTVSWYQQALGQGPQFIFQYYEEEERQRGNFPDRFSGHQFPNYSSELNVNALLLGDSALYLCASSLGGWGYTFGSGTRLTVV.

This clone showed up many times. The chain employs TRBV3-1 and TRBJ2-3, with 10 bases fitting TRBD2. Germline V gene lookup returns CDR1 LGHDT and CDR2 YNNKEL (reference sequence). The CDR3 consists of 16 residues. J lost 5 bases, V lost 4 bases, and 9 bases had no gene match. The CDR3 DNA is TGTGCCAGCAGCCCCAGAAGCGGGGGGGCCGAAGATACGCAGTATTTT. Translating gives CASSPRSGGAEDTQYF.

This clone occurred many times. V is TRBV11-2 and J is TRBJ2-7; the match to TRBD1 covers 9 bases. This CDR3 is 14 amino acids long. The germline V gene has CDR1 SGHAT and CDR2 FQNNGV. The junction had 7 bases not matched to a gene; V was cut back by 5 bases and J by 5 bases. The CDR3 nucleotides read TGTGCCAGCAGCCCTGGGACAGGGCAGGACGAGCAGTACTTC. Encoded protein: CASSPGTGQDEQYF.

This chain connects TRBV4-3 to TRBJ1-2; D remains ambiguous. V shed 0 bases and J shed 5 bases, with 13 bases lying between them. The CDR3 totals 15 residues. The germline V gene has CDR1 LGHNA and CDR2 YSLEER. CDR3 residues: CASSQDLGRLYGYTF. The CDR3 region has the DNA TGCGCCAGCAGCCAAGATCTTGGCCGGTTATATGGCTACACCTTC.

This clone has ten or more counts. The rearrangement joins TRBV24-1 to TRBJ2-2; D gene ambiguous. The V end lost 5 bases, the J end lost 5 bases, and 14 bases lay between the germline ends. The CDR3 spans 15 residues. Germline-derived CDR1 and CDR2 are KGHDR and SFDVKD. The CDR3 here is CATSGLGIRTGELFF. The CDR3 DNA reads TGTGCCACCAGTGGCTTAGGGATCCGGACCGGGGAGCTGTTTTTT.

J is TRBJ1-2 and V is TRBV30, with D perhaps matching TRBD1 (5 bases). The CDR3 is 12 amino acids. In germline, CDR1 is GTSNPN, CDR2 SVGIG (reference sequence). V was shortened by 4 bases and J by 1 base, with 7 bases between the two germline ends. As DNA, the CDR3 is TGTGCCTGGAATAGGGGTAACTATGGCTACACCTTC. Residues: CAWNRGNYGYTF.

This clone was picked up many times. The chain carries TRBV20-1 and TRBJ2-7, with D perhaps assigned TRBD1 or TRBD2 (5 bases each). Germline loops: CDR1 DFQATT, CDR2 SNEGSKA (reference sequence). The CDR3 length is 15 residues. V was trimmed by 3 bases and J by 6 bases, leaving 21 bases between them. This CDR3 reads CSARVTRGRKGEQYF. The CDR3 DNA reads TGCAGTGCTAGGGTCACTCGGGGCAGGAAGGGCGAGCAGTACTTC.

The table lists this clone with many counts. Just one base apart from a much larger clone, this may be a read error. The same CDR3 is also encoded by other DNA sequences in this sample. The chain is built from TRBV2 and TRBJ2-1; a weak D match, TRBD2 (6 bases). V shed 6 bases and J shed 7 bases, with 16 bases lying between them. CDR1 SNHLY and CDR2 FYNNEI come from the germline V gene. There are 14 residues in the CDR3. The DNA for the CDR3 is TGTGCCAGCAGGATGGGACTGGCTACGAATGAGCAGTTCTTC. Translated: CASRMGLATNEQFF. Filled out from reference TRBV2 and TRBJ2-1, the complete variable domain reads EPEVTQTPSHQVTQMGQEVILRCVPISNHLYFYWYRQILGQKVEFLVSFYNNEISEKSEIFDDQFSVERPDGSNFTLKIRSTKLEDSAMYFCASRMGLATNEQFFGPGTRLTVL.

The sample holds many counts of this clone. The J gene is TRBJ2-2, the V gene TRBV19; possible D gene TRBD2, 7 bases. CDR3 length: 16 amino acids. In germline, CDR1 is LNHDA, CDR2 SQIVND (reference sequence). Trimming removed 3 bases from V and 3 bases from J, with 14 bases in between. The CDR3 coding sequence is TGTGCCAGTAGTATTACGGGGGGCGTATACACCGGGGAGCTGTTTTTT. Its protein product is CASSITGGVYTGELFF.